This T cell receptor beta chain was recorded in a study of patients and donors after allogeneic stem cell transplantation. This clonotype was seen only a few times. Germline assignment: CDR1 KGHDR and CDR2 SFDVKD. This CDR3 spans 15 amino acids. Trimming removed 3 bases at V and 2 bases at J, with 11 bases between. TCRdb recomputed calls from the RT-PCR reads with MiXCR, one row per CDR3 protein. The profile shows about a million distinct CDR3 sequences, about a sixth of them singletons. The rearrangement joins TRBV24-1 to TRBJ2-3, with D perhaps TRBD1 or TRBD2 (5 bases each). Sequenced input: blood, either unsorted or a sorted T cell fraction (not recorded which). The clonotype comes from a human donor who was either an allogeneic HSCT recipient or a stem cell or donor lymphocyte infusion donor (not recorded which). It is not recorded whose cells these are; they may come from a transplant donor. CDR3 in DNA: TGTGCCACCAGTGATCGGGGCCAATTCACAGATACGCAGTATTTT. Amino acids: CATSDRGQFTDTQYF.